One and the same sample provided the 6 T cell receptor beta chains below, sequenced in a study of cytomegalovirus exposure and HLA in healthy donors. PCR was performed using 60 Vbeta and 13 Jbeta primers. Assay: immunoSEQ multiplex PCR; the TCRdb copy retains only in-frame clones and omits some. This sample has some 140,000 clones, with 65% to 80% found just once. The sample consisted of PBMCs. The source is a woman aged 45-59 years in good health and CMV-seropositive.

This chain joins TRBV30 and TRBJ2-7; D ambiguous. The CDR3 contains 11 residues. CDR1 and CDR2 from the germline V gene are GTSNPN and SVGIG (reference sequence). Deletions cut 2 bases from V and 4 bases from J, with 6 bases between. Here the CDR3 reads CAWSTAYEQYF. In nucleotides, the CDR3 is TGTGCCTGGAGTACAGCTTACGAGCAGTACTTC.

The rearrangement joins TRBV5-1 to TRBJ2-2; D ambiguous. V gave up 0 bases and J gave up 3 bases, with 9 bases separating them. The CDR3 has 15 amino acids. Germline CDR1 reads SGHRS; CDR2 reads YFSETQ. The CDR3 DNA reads TGCGCCAGCAGCTTGGGGCTTCTGGACACCGGGGAGCTGTTTTTT. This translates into CASSLGLLDTGELFF.

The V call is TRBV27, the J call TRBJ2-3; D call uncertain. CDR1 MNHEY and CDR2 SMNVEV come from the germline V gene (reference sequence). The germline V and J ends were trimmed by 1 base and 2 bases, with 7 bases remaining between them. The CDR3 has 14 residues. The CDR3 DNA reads TGTGCCAGCAGTTTATGGCCTCACACAGATACGCAGTATTTT. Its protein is CASSLWPHTDTQYF.

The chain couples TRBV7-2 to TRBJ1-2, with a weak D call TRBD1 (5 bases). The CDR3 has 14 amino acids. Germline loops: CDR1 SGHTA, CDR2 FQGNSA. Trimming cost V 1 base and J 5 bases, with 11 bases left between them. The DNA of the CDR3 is TGTGCCAGCAGCTTAGAGGGGCTCGGGTATGGCTACACCTTC. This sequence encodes CASSLEGLGYGYTF.

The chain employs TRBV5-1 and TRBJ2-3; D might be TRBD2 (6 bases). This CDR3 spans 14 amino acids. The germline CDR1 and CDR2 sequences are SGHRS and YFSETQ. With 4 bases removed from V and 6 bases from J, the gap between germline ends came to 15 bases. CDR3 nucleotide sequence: TGCGCCAGCAGCCTCAGCCGTGCGGGGGATACGCAGTATTTT. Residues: CASSLSRAGDTQYF.

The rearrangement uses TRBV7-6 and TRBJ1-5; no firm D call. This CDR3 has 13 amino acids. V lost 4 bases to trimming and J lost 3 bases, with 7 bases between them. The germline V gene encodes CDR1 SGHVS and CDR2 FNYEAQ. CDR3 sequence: CASSSGFNQPQHF. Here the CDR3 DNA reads TGTGCCAGCAGCTCGGGATTCAATCAGCCCCAGCATTTT.